This TCR beta chain is from a study of tumor-infiltrating lymphocytes in oesophageal squamous cell carcinoma (dated by TCRdb to 2016 to 2017). This clonotype was counted at least ten times. Its recognized antigen is unknown. Nothing much larger sits one base from this clone, and base qualities are not available. Libraries were constructed by PCR. For sequencing, an Illumina HiSeq 2000 was employed. Starting from the raw public reads, TCRdb applied fastp trimming at Q25, assembled clones with MiXCR and retained in-frame beta chains. For every CDR3 protein sequence, its rows merge into one entry that carries the most common genes and DNA. This sample comprises around 19,000 distinct CDR3 sequences, over 40% of them detected only once. The ten most abundant clones make up 18% of the sample. V loses 4 bases, J loses 5 bases, and the germline ends lie 12 bases apart. The CDR3 spans 14 residues, from the cysteine through the phenylalanine. The CDR3 DNA has 42 bases and is translated from base 1.

The sample comprised normal esophageal tissue next to the tumor. The receptor was derived from a female donor with esophageal squamous cell carcinoma. The rearranged chain carries TRBV12-3 or TRBV12-4 and TRBJ1-5; the D segment could be TRBD1, given 6 matching bases. CDR3 region: CASSSGVLYQPQHF. The nucleotide sequence is given as TGTGCCAGCAGTTCAGGGGTTCTCTATCAGCCCCAGCATTTT.